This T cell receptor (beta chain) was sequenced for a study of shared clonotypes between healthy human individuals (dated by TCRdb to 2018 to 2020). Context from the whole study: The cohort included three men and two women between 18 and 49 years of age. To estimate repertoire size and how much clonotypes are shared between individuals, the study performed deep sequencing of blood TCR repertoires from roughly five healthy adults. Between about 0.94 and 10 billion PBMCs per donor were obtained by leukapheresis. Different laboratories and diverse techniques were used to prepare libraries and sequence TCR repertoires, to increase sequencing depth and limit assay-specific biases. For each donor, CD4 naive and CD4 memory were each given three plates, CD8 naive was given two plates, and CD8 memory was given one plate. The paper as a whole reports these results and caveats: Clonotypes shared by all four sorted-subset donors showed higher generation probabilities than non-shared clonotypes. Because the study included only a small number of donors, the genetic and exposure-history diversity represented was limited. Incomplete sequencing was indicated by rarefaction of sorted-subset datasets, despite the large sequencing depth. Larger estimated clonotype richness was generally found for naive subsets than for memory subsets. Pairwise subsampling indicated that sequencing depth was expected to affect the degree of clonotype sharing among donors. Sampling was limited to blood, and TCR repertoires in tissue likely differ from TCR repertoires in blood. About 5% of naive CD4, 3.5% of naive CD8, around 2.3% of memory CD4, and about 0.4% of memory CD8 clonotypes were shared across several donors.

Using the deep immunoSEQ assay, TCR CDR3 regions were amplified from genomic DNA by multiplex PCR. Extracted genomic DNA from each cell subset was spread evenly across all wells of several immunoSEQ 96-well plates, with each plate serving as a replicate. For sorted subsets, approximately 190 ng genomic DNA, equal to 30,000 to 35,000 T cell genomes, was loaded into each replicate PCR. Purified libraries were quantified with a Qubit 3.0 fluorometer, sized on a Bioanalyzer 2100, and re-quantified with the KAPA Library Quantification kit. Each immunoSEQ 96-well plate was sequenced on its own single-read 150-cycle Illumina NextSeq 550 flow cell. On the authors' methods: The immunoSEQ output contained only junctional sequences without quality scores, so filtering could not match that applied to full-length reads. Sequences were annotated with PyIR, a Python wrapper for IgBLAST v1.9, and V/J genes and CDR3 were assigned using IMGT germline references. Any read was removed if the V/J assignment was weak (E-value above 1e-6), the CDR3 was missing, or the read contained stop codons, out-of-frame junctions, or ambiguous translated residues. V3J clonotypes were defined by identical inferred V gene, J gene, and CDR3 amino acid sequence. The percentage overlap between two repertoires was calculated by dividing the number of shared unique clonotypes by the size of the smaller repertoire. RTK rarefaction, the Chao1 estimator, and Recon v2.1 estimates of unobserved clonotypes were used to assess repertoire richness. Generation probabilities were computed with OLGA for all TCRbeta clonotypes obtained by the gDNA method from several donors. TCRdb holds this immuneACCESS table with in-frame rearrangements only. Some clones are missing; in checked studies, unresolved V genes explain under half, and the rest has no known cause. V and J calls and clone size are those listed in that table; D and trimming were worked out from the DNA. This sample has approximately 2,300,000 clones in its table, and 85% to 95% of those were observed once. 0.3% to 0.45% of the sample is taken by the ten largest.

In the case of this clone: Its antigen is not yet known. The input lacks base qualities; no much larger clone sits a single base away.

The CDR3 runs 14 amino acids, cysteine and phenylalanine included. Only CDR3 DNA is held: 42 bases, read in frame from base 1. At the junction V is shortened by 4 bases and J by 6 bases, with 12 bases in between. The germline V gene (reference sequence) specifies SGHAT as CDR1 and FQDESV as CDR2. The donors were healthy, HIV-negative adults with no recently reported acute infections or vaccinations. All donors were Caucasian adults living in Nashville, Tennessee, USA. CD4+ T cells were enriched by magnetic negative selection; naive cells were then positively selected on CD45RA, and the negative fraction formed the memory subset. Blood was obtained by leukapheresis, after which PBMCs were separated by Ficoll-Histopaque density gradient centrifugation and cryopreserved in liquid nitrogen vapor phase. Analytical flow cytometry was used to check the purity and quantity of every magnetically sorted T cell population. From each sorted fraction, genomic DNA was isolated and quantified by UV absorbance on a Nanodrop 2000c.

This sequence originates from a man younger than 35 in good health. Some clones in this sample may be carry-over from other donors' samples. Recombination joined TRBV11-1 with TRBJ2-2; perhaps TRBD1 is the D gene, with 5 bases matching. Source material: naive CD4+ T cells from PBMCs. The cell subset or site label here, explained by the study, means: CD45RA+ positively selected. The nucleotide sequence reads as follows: TGTGCCAGCAGCTCGACTCAGGGTTCCGGGGAGCTGTTTTTT. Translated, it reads CASSSTQGSGELFF.